This record covers a single T cell receptor (beta chain). What it recognizes is unknown. This entry is derived from a study of T cell responses to AZD1222 COVID-19 vaccine. General observations from the study: As reported, nearly half of all spike-specific TCRs target variant regions that are unmutated. Spike-specific TCR breadth and depth both grew after two AZD1222 doses. Most donors were white British, females outnumbered males, and clonal diversity was possibly underestimated.

The CDR3 loop spans 18 amino acids. Germline lookup yields CDR1 MDHEN and CDR2 SYDVKM. V trimming: 6 bases; J trimming: 7 bases; junction bases outside the gene matches: 18. Both about-4-week and about-12-week second-dose recipients were combined. TCRdb's table, derived via immunoSEQ multiplex PCR, lists solely in-frame clones and lacks some. Of 90,000 to 110,000 clones listed, 87% are singletons. The J gene is TRBJ1-2, the V gene TRBV28; 12 bases map to TRBD1. The material was peripheral blood, obtained 28 days after the second AZD1222 dose. The sequence derives from an adult who received the AZD1222 COVID-19 vaccine. CDR3 in DNA: TGTGCCAGCAGATCTGGGGGACAGGGGGCGTTTGCTGCGGGTGGCTACACCTTC. It translates to CASRSGGQGAFAAGGYTF.